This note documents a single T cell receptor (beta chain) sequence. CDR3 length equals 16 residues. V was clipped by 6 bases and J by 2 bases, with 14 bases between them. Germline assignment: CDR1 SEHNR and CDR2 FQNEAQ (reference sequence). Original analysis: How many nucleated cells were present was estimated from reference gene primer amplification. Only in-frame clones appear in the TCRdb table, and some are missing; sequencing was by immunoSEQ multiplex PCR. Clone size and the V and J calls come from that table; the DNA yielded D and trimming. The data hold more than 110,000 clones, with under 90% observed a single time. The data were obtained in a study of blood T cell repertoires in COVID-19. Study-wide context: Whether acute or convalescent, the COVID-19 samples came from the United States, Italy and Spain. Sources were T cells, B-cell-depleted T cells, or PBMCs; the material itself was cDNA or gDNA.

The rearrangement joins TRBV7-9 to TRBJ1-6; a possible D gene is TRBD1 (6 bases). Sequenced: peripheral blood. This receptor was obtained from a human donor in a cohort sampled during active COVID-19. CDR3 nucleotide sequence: TGTGCCAGCAGACCTGACAGGCAACCCTATAATTCACCCCTCCACTTT. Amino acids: CASRPDRQPYNSPLHF.